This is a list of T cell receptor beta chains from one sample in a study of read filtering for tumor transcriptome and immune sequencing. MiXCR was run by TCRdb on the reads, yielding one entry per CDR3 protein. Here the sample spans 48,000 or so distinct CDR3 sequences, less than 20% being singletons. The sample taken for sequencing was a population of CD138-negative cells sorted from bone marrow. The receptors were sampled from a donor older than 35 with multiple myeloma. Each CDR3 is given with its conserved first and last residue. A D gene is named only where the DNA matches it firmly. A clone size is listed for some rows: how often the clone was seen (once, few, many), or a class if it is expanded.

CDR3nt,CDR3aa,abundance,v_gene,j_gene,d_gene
TGCAGCGTTGTGGGCTTGGGACAGGGGAACACCGGGGAGCTGTTTTTT,CSVVGLGQGNTGELFF,NA,TRBV29-1,TRBJ2-2,TRBD1
TGTGCCAGCAGCTTGGTCAGGGGGCCCTATGGCTACACCTTC,CASSLVRGPYGYTF,many,TRBV7-2,TRBJ1-2,TRBD1
TGCAGCGTTGACGGACAGAGACAAGAGACCCAGTACTTC,CSVDGQRQETQYF,many,TRBV29-1,TRBJ2-5,NA
TGCAGCGTTGGAGGGTCCAGGAACACTGAAGCTTTCTTT,CSVGGSRNTEAFF,many,TRBV29-1,TRBJ1-1,NA
TGCAGTGCTCGTGGAGATAGCAATCAGCCCCAGCATTTT,CSARGDSNQPQHF,many,TRBV20-1,TRBJ1-5,NA
TGTGCCAGCAGTTCCGGACTTGGCCAAGAGACCCAGTACTTC,CASSSGLGQETQYF,many,TRBV27,TRBJ2-5,NA
TGTGCCAGCAGCTTAGGGGGATGGAATGAGCAGTTCTTC,CASSLGGWNEQFF,NA,TRBV7-3,TRBJ2-1,NA
TGCAGTGGGCTCCGGGACTTGAACACTGAAGCTTTCTTT,CSGLRDLNTEAFF,NA,TRBV20-1,TRBJ1-1,NA
TGTGCCACCAGTGAAACGGAAGAGACCCAGTACTTC,CATSETEETQYF,many,TRBV24-1,TRBJ2-5,NA
TGCAGCGTTGGGTGGGGAGGGTACGAGCAGTACTTC,CSVGWGGYEQYF,many,TRBV29-1,TRBJ2-7,TRBD2
TGCAGCGTTGAACTAGCGGGAATCGAGCAGTACTTC,CSVELAGIEQYF,many,TRBV29-1,TRBJ2-7,TRBD2
TGCGCCAGCTCTTACCGGAACACTGAAGCTTTCTTT,CASSYRNTEAFF,many,TRBV5-1,TRBJ1-1,NA
TGTGCCAGCAGAGAGATGGGGCGGAAGACCCAGTACTTC,CASREMGRKTQYF,NA,TRBV7-2,TRBJ2-5,NA
TGTGCCAGCAGTACAAAGGCCGGGAAAACAGATACGCAGTATTTT,CASSTKAGKTDTQYF,many,TRBV6-6,TRBJ2-3,NA
TGTGCCTGGAGTGTTCCGGGGAGCCAGGGATGGCAGTTCTTC,CAWSVPGSQGWQFF,many,TRBV30,TRBJ2-1,NA
TGTGCCTGGAGTGGGGGGACTAGCGGGAGTGAGACCCAGTACTTC,CAWSGGTSGSETQYF,few,TRBV30,TRBJ2-5,TRBD2
TGTGCCAGCTCGACCCCAACGGGGAATAACTATGGCTACACCTTC,CASSTPTGNNYGYTF,many,TRBV18,TRBJ1-2,NA
TGCGCCAGCAGCACCTCCGGGACAGGTATCCACGAGCAGTACTTC,CASSTSGTGIHEQYF,many,TRBV5-1,TRBJ2-7,TRBD1
TGTGCCAGTAGTACGAGCGGGAGGGCCTACGAGCAGTACTTC,CASSTSGRAYEQYF,many,TRBV19,TRBJ2-7,TRBD2
TGTGCCAGCAGTAACAACAGGGAAGAGACCCAGTACTTC,CASSNNREETQYF,many,TRBV2,TRBJ2-5,NA
TGCGCCAGCACCTACAACCAAGAGACCCAGTACTTC,CASTYNQETQYF,NA,TRBV5-1,TRBJ2-5,NA
TGTGCCAGCAGCTCCTACGGACTAGCGGGAGTATCCTCTGAGCAGTTCTTC,CASSSYGLAGVSSEQFF,many,TRBV7-3,TRBJ2-1,TRBD2
TGTGCCAGCAGCGCCTCCGGGACAGGGGGTGGTAATGAAAAACTGTTTTTT,CASSASGTGGGNEKLFF,NA,TRBV9,TRBJ1-4,TRBD1
TGTGCCAGCAGTGAATTTCTCGGACAGAACTATGGCTACACCTTC,CASSEFLGQNYGYTF,many,TRBV2,TRBJ1-2,NA
TGTGCCAGCAGCTTTAGGTTGGAGACCCAGTACTTC,CASSFRLETQYF,once,TRBV7-8,TRBJ2-5,NA
TGTGCCAGCAGGAAGACAGGGGGCAATGGAAACACCATATATTTT,CASRKTGGNGNTIYF,NA,TRBV6-5,TRBJ1-3,TRBD1
TGTGCCAGCAGCCAAGTTGGGGACAGGGACAATGAGCAGTTCTTC,CASSQVGDRDNEQFF,NA,TRBV4-2,TRBJ2-1,TRBD1
TGTGCCATCAGTGATGACAGGTACGAGCAGTACTTC,CAISDDRYEQYF,many,TRBV10-3,TRBJ2-7,NA
TGTGCCAGCAGCTCCCCGGACAGAAACCAAGAGACCCAGTACTTC,CASSSPDRNQETQYF,many,TRBV7-8,TRBJ2-5,NA
TGTGCCATCAGTGGTGGCACAGGGGGGGATACGCAGTATTTT,CAISGGTGGDTQYF,few,TRBV10-3,TRBJ2-3,TRBD1
TGTGCCAGCTTCGTTTGGGACACTGAAGCTTTCTTT,CASFVWDTEAFF,many,TRBV12-3/TRBV12-4,TRBJ1-1,NA
TGCGCCAGCAGCTTGGAAGGGCGTACTTTCAATGAGCAGTTCTTC,CASSLEGRTFNEQFF,many,TRBV5-1,TRBJ2-1,NA
TGTGCCACCCAAGGGACAGGGTACTCCTACGAGCAGTACTTC,CATQGTGYSYEQYF,few,TRBV19,TRBJ2-7,TRBD1
TGCAGTGCTAGAGATTGGAATCAACGGGAGGCCTACAATGAGCAGTTCTTC,CSARDWNQREAYNEQFF,many,TRBV20-1,TRBJ2-1,TRBD2
TGTGCCAGTAGTATTATGGGGACAGGTAGCAATCAGCCCCAGCATTTT,CASSIMGTGSNQPQHF,NA,TRBV19,TRBJ1-5,TRBD1
TGTGCCAGCTCTGAACAGGGGAACACTGAAGCTTTCTTT,CASSEQGNTEAFF,NA,TRBV18,TRBJ1-1,NA
TGTGCCAGCAGCCTCCGGACAGCGAACACTGAAGCTTTCTTT,CASSLRTANTEAFF,many,TRBV7-2,TRBJ1-1,NA
TGTGCCAGCAGTGGGGGGACGGGAGTTAGGGGCAATGAGCAGTTCTTC,CASSGGTGVRGNEQFF,many,TRBV2,TRBJ2-1,NA
TGCGCCAGCAGCTCTGGGCCGACAGGGGGGAATACTGAAGCTTTCTTT,CASSSGPTGGNTEAFF,many,TRBV5-1,TRBJ1-1,TRBD1
TGCAGTGCTAGGATCCCGGGACTAGCGGGAGGGCGCGTAGAGACCCGGTACTTC,CSARIPGLAGGRVETRYF,NA,TRBV20-1,TRBJ2-5,TRBD2
TGTGCCAGCAGTGAAGCGCTTGGCTCGGAAGAGACCCAGTACTTC,CASSEALGSEETQYF,NA,TRBV2,TRBJ2-5,NA
TGCGCCAGCAGCTTGGAGGCTAACTACAATGAGCAGTTCTTC,CASSLEANYNEQFF,many,TRBV5-1,TRBJ2-1,NA
TGCAGTGCTAGAGATAGTGACAGGTGTTTCAATGAGCAGTTCTTC,CSARDSDRCFNEQFF,NA,TRBV20-1,TRBJ2-1,NA
TGTGCCATCAGTGATTCCCCGGGACAGGGGAACACTGAAGCTTCCTTT,CAISDSPGQGNTEASF,NA,TRBV24-1,TRBJ1-1,TRBD1
TGTGCCAGCAGTATACGGGGGGGGCGCGATGAGCAGTTCTTC,CASSIRGGRDEQFF,many,TRBV2,TRBJ2-1,TRBD2
TGTGCCAGTAGTATCTACAGACCCAATCAGCCCCAGCATTTT,CASSIYRPNQPQHF,many,TRBV19,TRBJ1-5,NA
TGCAGTGCTAGACTACAGGGTAACACTGAAGCTTTCTTT,CSARLQGNTEAFF,NA,TRBV20-1,TRBJ1-1,NA
TGCGCCAGCAGGGTGACTAGCGCCCAAGAGACCCAGTACTTC,CASRVTSAQETQYF,few,TRBV5-1,TRBJ2-5,TRBD2
TGTGCCAGCAGCTTAATGAGGGCGGGGAATGAGCAGTTCTTC,CASSLMRAGNEQFF,many,TRBV7-3,TRBJ2-1,NA
TGTGCCAGCAGCCAACCCGGAGGGCGCGAGCAGTACTTC,CASSQPGGREQYF,many,TRBV3-1,TRBJ2-7,NA
TGTGCCAGCAGCGAGGACAGGTACAATGGGCAGTTCTTC,CASSEDRYNGQFF,NA,TRBV5-4,TRBJ2-1,TRBD1
TGTGCCAGCAGTGAGACAGGGGGCGCTTTCGCCCATGGGCAGTTCTTC,CASSETGGAFAHGQFF,many,TRBV6-2/TRBV6-3,TRBJ2-1,TRBD1
TGTGCCAGCAGCGGAACAGGGGTGGGGGAGCAGTACTTC,CASSGTGVGEQYF,many,TRBV7-9,TRBJ2-7,TRBD1
TGTGCCAGCAGCGTAGTGGCGTGGGAGGATAGTTCGGGGGCCGAGACCCAGTACTTC,CASSVVAWEDSSGAETQYF,few,TRBV9,TRBJ2-5,NA
TGCGCCAGCAGCGAGGGACAGGGATCTGCAGATACGCAGTATTTT,CASSEGQGSADTQYF,many,TRBV5-1,TRBJ2-3,TRBD1
TGCAGCGTATTGTCCCCCTCTGGAAACACCATATATTTT,CSVLSPSGNTIYF,NA,TRBV29-1,TRBJ1-3,NA
TGTGCCAGTAGTTACTCCGGGACGGCAGGCGAGCAGTACTTC,CASSYSGTAGEQYF,many,TRBV19,TRBJ2-7,NA
TGTGCCACCTCGACGGAGGATGCCTACGAGCAGTACTTC,CATSTEDAYEQYF,large,TRBV19,TRBJ2-7,NA
TGTGCCAGCAACCCCATTTCCATAACGTACGAGCAGTACTTC,CASNPISITYEQYF,NA,TRBV28,TRBJ2-7,NA
TGTGCCAGCAAAATCGGCGGTACAGACACGAACACTGAAGCTTTCTTT,CASKIGGTDTNTEAFF,many,TRBV6-1,TRBJ1-1,NA